This passage covers 7 T cell receptor beta chains from one sample sequenced in a study of T cell changes during pregnancy in multiple sclerosis. TCRdb's copy holds only in-frame clones and misses some; the assay was immunoSEQ multiplex PCR. The sample has over 70,000 clones, around 93% seen once. Here the sequenced sample was peripheral blood, taken in the third trimester of pregnancy. All receptors derive from a female donor with multiple sclerosis, enrolled in a pregnancy study.

The chain links TRBV6-4 to TRBJ2-1; D ambiguous. The V and J ends lost 4 bases and 5 bases respectively, with 9 bases between them. This CDR3 has 13 amino acids. Germline V gene data show CDR1 as MRHNA and CDR2 as SNTAGT. CDR3 residues: CASSAYGNNEQFF. The CDR3 DNA sequence: TGTGCCAGCAGTGCATACGGTAACAATGAGCAGTTCTTC.

The chain employs TRBV11-2 and TRBJ1-3; the D gene is possibly TRBD1 (5 bases). V was trimmed by 9 bases and J by 0 bases, leaving 18 bases between them. From germline, CDR1 is SGHAT and CDR2 FQNNGV. CDR3 size: 16 residues. CDR3 sequence (DNA): TGTGCCAGTCGGGGGAATCAAATCAACTCTGGAAACACCATATATTTT. As protein: CASRGNQINSGNTIYF.

The CDR3: CASSSGTSLQYF. The CDR3 coding sequence is TGTGCCAGCAGCTCCGGGACTAGCCTTCAGTACTTC. This chain uses TRBV5-6 with TRBJ2-4, with 9 bases lining up with TRBD2. CDR3 size: 12 residues. V dropped 3 bases and J dropped 11; count of bases not matched to a gene: 3. Germline CDR1 reads SGHDT; CDR2 reads YYEEEE.

On this clone: Other DNA sequences from this sample encode an identical CDR3 as well. This sequence joins TRBV5-1 and TRBJ2-1, with 14 bases that match TRBD2. This CDR3 contains 15 residues. With 4 bases clipped from V and 5 bases from J, the junction kept 2 bases outside the gene matches. Germline V gene sequence: CDR1 SGHRS, CDR2 YFSETQ. In DNA, the CDR3 is TGCGCCAGCAGCCTGGGACTAGCGGGGGACAATGAGCAGTTCTTC. It yields the protein CASSLGLAGDNEQFF. Full variable domain (missing parts from reference TRBV5-1 and TRBJ2-1): KAGVTQTPRYLIKTRGQQVTLSCSPISGHRSVSWYQQTPGQGLQFLFEYFSETQRNKGNFPGRFSGRQFSNSRSEMNVSTLELGDSALYLCASSLGLAGDNEQFFGPGTRLTVL.

The V call is TRBV11-2, the J call TRBJ2-2; TRBD2 matches 10 bases. The V segment lost 5 bases and the J segment 0 bases; nucleotides outside the gene matches: 12. Per germline, CDR1 SGHAT and CDR2 FQNNGV. The CDR3 spans 19 residues. CDR3 bases: TGTGCCAGCAGCCGGGGCGAACTAGCGGGGATTCCGAACACCGGGGAGCTGTTTTTT. Translated: CASSRGELAGIPNTGELFF.

This clone was picked up one time. This sequence joins TRBV7-9 and TRBJ2-1, with TRBD2 identical over 7 bases. Germline CDR1 SEHNR, CDR2 FQNEAQ (reference sequence). Germline trimming cut 1 base from V and 5 bases from J; bases unmatched to any gene: 5. The CDR3 sequence is 15 residues long. CDR3 DNA: TGTGCCAGCAGCTTAGTTAGGCTAGCGGACAATGAGCAGTTCTTC. It specifies CASSLVRLADNEQFF. The full variable domain, in which reference TRBV7-9 and TRBJ2-1 provide the parts outside the CDR3, is DTGVSQNPRHKITKRGQNVTFRCDPISEHNRLYWYRQTLGQGPEFLTYFQNEAQLEKSRLLSDRFSAERPKGSFSTLEIQRTEQGDSAMYLCASSLVRLADNEQFFGPGTRLTVL.

The rearrangement links TRBV10-3 to TRBJ2-7, with D perhaps TRBD1 (6 bases). The germline V gene has CDR1 ENHRY and CDR2 SYGVKD. This CDR3 has 15 amino acids. Between the trimmed V and J ends, which lost 4 bases and 0 bases, there was a span of 13 bases. The CDR3 bases are TGTGCCATCAGTGGGGACACAGGGAGCTCCTACGAGCAGTACTTC. This gives the protein CAISGDTGSSYEQYF.